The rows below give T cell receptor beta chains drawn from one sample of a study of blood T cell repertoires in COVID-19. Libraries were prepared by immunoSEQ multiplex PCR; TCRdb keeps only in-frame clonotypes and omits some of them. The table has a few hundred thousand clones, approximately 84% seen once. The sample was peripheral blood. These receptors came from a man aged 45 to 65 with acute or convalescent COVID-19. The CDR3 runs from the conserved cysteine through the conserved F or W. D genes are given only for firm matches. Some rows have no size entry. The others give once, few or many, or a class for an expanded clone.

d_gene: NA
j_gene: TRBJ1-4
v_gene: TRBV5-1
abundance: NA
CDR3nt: TGCGCCAGCAGCTTGGGAGGTCCAACTAATGAAAAACTGTTTTTT
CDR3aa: CASSLGGPTNEKLFF

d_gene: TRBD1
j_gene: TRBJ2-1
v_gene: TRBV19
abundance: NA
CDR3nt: TGTGCCAGTAGTATCACAGGGGGCTCCTACAATGAGCAGTTCTTC
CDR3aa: CASSITGGSYNEQFF

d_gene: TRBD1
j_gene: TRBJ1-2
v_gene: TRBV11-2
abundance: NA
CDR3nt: TGTGCCAGCAGCTTAGGGGGACAGTTTTACTATGGCTACACCTTC
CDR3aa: CASSLGGQFYYGYTF

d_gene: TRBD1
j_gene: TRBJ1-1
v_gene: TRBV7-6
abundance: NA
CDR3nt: TGTGCCAGCAGCTTAAAGAGTAAAATTGACAGGGTTCAAACATCGAACACTGAAGCTTTCTTT
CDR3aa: CASSLKSKIDRVQTSNTEAFF

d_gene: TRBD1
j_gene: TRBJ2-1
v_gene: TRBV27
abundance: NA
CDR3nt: TGTGCCAGCAGCTTCCCGGGACAGGTGCTCAATGAGCAGTTCTTC
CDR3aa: CASSFPGQVLNEQFF

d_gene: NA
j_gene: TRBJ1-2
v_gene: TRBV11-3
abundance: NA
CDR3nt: TGTGCCAGCAGCTTAGATAGCCGGGGAGTTGGCTACACCTTC
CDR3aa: CASSLDSRGVGYTF

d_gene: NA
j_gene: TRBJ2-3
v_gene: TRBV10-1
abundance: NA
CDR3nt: TGCGCCAGCAGTGAGTCGACTCTCAAGGTCACAGATACGCAGTATTTT
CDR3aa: CASSESTLKVTDTQYF

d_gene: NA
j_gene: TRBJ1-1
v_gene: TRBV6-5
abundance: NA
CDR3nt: TGTGCCAGCAGGTCCAGGGTGGACACTGAAGCTTTCTTT
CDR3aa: CASRSRVDTEAFF

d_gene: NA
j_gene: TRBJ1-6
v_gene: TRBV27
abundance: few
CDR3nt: TGTGCCAGCACCCTAGCTCCGGGGGGAACCTCACCCCTCCACTTT
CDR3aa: CASTLAPGGTSPLHF

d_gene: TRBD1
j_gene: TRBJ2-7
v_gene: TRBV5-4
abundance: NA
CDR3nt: TGTGCCAGCAGCTTGGACAGGGGGCGGTTAGACGAGCAGTACTTC
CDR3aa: CASSLDRGRLDEQYF

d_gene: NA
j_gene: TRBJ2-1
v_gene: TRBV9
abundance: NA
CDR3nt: TGTGCCAGCAGCGTCCGGACTACCACCTACAATGAGCAGTTCTTC
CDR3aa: CASSVRTTTYNEQFF

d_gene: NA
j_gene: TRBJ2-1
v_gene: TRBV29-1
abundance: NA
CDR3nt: TGCAGCGTTGAAGTGGGCTCTGGGGGGGGCCATGAGCAGTTCTTC
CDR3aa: CSVEVGSGGGHEQFF

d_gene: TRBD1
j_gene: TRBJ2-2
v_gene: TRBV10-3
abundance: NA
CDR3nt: TGTGCCATCAGCCGAGGACAGGGGGACACCGGGGAGCTGTTTTTT
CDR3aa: CAISRGQGDTGELFF

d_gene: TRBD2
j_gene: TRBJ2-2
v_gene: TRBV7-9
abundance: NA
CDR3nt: TGTGCCAGCAGCTCAAGGACTAGCGGGCATAACACCGGGGAGCTGTTTTTT
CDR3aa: CASSSRTSGHNTGELFF

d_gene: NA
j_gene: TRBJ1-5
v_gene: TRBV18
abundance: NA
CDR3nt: TGTGCCAGCTCACTAATTAGCAATCAGCCCCAGCATTTT
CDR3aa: CASSLISNQPQHF

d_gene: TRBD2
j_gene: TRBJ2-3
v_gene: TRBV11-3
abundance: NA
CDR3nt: TGTGCCAGCAGCTTAAATAGCGGGGGCTTCACAGATACGCAGTATTTT
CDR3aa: CASSLNSGGFTDTQYF

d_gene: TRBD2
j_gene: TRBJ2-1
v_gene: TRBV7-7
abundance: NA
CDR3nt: TGTGCCAGCAGCTTAGGGACTAGCGGGGGATACAATGAGCAGTTCTTC
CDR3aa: CASSLGTSGGYNEQFF

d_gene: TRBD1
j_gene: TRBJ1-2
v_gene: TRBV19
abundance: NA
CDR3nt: TGTGCCAGTAGTCTCCTTTCGACAGGGGGCGGTGGCTACACCTTC
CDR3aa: CASSLLSTGGGGYTF

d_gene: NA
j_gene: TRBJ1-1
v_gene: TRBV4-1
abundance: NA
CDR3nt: TGCGCCAGCAGCCAAGAGGCTACAGCGAACACTGAAGCTTTCTTT
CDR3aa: CASSQEATANTEAFF

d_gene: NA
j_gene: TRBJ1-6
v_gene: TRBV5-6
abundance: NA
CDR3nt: TGTGCCAGCAGCCGGGACTTCTCCTATAATTCACCCCTCCACTTT
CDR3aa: CASSRDFSYNSPLHF

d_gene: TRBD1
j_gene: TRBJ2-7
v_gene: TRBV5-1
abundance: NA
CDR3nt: TGCGCCAGCAGCGCACAGACGGGACAGGGTTCCTACGAGCAGTACTTC
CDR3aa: CASSAQTGQGSYEQYF

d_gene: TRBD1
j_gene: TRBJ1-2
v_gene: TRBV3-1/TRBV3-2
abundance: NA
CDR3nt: TGTGCCAGCAGCGACAGGGAGTTGGGCTACACCTTC
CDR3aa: CASSDRELGYTF

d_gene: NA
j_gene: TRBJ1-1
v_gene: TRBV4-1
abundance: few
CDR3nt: TGCGCCAGCAGCCAAGTTCCCCTCCGCGCAGGGACTGAAGCTTTCTTT
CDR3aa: CASSQVPLRAGTEAFF

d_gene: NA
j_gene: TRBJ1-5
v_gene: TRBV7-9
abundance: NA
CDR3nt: TGTGCCAGCAGCTCCCATAGCAATCAGCCCCAGCATTTT
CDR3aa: CASSSHSNQPQHF

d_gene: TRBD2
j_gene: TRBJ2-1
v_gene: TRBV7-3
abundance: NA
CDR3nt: TGTGCCAGCAGCTTAACGGCGACTAGCGGGACTAATGAGCAGTTCTTC
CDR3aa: CASSLTATSGTNEQFF

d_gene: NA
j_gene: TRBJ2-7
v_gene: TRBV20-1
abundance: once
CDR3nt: TGCAGTGCTAGTGGTTATGGGGGGACCACCTACGAGCAGTACTTC
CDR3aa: CSASGYGGTTYEQYF

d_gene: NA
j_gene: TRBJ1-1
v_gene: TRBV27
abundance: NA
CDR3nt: TGTGCCAGCAGTTTCAGGGGCACTGAAGCTTTCTTT
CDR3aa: CASSFRGTEAFF

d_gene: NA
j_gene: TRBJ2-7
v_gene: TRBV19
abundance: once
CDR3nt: TGTGCCAGTAGTATGGCTCGACAGTCCTACGAGCAGTACTTC
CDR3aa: CASSMARQSYEQYF

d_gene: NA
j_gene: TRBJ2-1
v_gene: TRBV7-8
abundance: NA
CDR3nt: TGTGCCAGCAGCTACCGTAGTAACAATGAGCAGTTCTTC
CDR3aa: CASSYRSNNEQFF

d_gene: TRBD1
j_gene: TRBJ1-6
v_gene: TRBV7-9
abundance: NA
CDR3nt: TGTGCCAGCAGCTTATCGGGACAGGGTAACAATTCACCCCTCCACTTT
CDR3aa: CASSLSGQGNNSPLHF

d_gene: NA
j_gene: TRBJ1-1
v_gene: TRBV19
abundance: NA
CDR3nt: TGTGCCAGTAGTATAGAGGGCAGGGTATGGACTGAAGCTTTCTTT
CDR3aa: CASSIEGRVWTEAFF

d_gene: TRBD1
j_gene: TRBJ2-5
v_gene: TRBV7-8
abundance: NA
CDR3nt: TGTGCCAGCAGCCCACGCCGACAGGGATCAGAGACCCAGTACTTC
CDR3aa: CASSPRRQGSETQYF

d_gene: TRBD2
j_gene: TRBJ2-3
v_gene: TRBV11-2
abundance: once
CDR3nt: TGTGCCAGCAGCTTTATTAGCGGGGGCACAGATACGCAGTATTTT
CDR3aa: CASSFISGGTDTQYF

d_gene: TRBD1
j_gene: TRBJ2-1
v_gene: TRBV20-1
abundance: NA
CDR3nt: TGCAGTGCTAGTGCTCCTAAACCGGGACAGGGTTTGGAGCAGTTCTTC
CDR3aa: CSASAPKPGQGLEQFF

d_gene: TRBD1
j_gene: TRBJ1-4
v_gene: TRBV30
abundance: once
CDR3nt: TGTGCCTGGAGTACGGACAGGGTTGGGGAAAAACTGTTTTTT
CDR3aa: CAWSTDRVGEKLFF

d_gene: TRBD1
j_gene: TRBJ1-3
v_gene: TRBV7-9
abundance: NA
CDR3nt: TGTGCCAGCAGCTACGGGACAGCCTCTGGAAACACCATATATTTT
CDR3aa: CASSYGTASGNTIYF